The clone carrying this T cell receptor (beta chain) was recorded many times. What it recognizes is unknown. The sample is drawn from a study of regulatory T cells in long-lasting Graves disease. V gave up 0 bases and J gave up 4 bases, with 12 bases separating them. The CDR3 totals 15 residues. Germline loops: CDR1 MNHEY, CDR2 SVGAGI. As for time point: newly diagnosed GD, antithyroid drugs for less than 3 months. From RNA extracted from PBMCs, the TCR library was made. iRepertoire HTBI primers and Arm-PCR of CDR3 regions built TCR beta libraries. TCRdb processed the multiplex PCR reads anew with MiXCR; each CDR3 protein has one entry. The data hold 520,000 or so distinct CDR3 sequences, with 12% observed a single time. Findings of the study overall: Persistent patients shared more public clonotypes (2,741) than new patients (approximately 900). TCR diversity in persistent Graves' patients was below that of newly diagnosed ones.

In addition, the sample was reused for a study of T cells in Graves' hyperthyroidism and ophthalmopathy. In that study: Absence of ophthalmopathy progression within 18 months defined stable Graves' hyperthyroidism.

This TCR was sampled from a woman aged 25 to 45 with Graves disease. The J gene is TRBJ1-1, the V gene TRBV6-5; weak D call: TRBD1 (5 bases). This specimen consisted of peripheral blood mononuclear cells (PBMCs), obtained at new diagnosis, from a patient treated with antithyroid drugs. The CDR3 DNA reads TGTGCCAGCAGTTACTCAACAGGAGGTACCACTGAAGCTTTCTTT. This encodes CASSYSTGGTTEAFF.